These 14 T cell receptor beta chains share one sample of origin, sequenced in a study of blood T cell repertoires in COVID-19. The table came from immunoSEQ multiplex PCR; TCRdb's copy has only in-frame clones and leaves some out. Found here are 35,000 to 50,000 clones, roughly 70% of them singletons; the top ten hold 6.2%. The sequencing input was peripheral blood. The receptors originated from a man aged 80 or over with acute or convalescent COVID-19.

The chain is built from TRBV5-1 and TRBJ2-3; 7 nucleotides match TRBD2. J gave up 6 bases and V 0 bases, and 13 bases lay outside the gene matches. In germline, CDR1 is SGHRS, CDR2 YFSETQ. The CDR3 is 17 amino acids. CDR3 region: CASSLGLGGGAVDTQYF. The CDR3 DNA reads TGCGCCAGCAGCTTGGGATTAGGCGGGGGAGCTGTCGATACGCAGTATTTT.

The chain employs TRBV30 and TRBJ1-2, with D possibly TRBD1 on 5 matching bases. This CDR3 spans 14 amino acids. Germline lookup yields CDR1 GTSNPN and CDR2 SVGIG (reference sequence). Between the trimmed V and J ends, which lost 3 bases and 3 bases, there was a span of 14 bases. The CDR3 DNA follows: TGTGCCTGGAGCTTAGCGGGGGAGGACTATGGCTACACCTTC. Protein sequence: CAWSLAGEDYGYTF.

The chain couples TRBV5-5 to TRBJ1-5, with D maybe TRBD1 (6 bases). Trimming shortened V by 0 bases and J by 8 bases, and 15 bases separated the two germline ends. The germline gives CDR1 SGHKS, CDR2 YYEKEE (reference sequence). This CDR3 comprises 15 residues. CDR3 DNA sequence: TGTGCCAGCAGCTTGGGAGGGGACACGACGGAGCCCCAGCATTTT. Amino acid sequence: CASSLGGDTTEPQHF.

This chain links TRBV27 with TRBJ2-2, with D possibly TRBD1 on 5 matching bases. With 8 bases removed from V and 5 bases from J, the gap between germline ends came to 27 bases. Germline V gene lookup returns CDR1 MNHEY and CDR2 SMNVEV (reference sequence). The CDR3 extends over 18 amino acids. The CDR3 spells CASRLGRVNSLGTGELFF. CDR3 coding DNA: TGTGCCAGCCGTCTGGGCAGGGTAAACTCTTTAGGAACCGGGGAGCTGTTTTTT.

The V gene is TRBV19, the J gene TRBJ2-1, with a weak D call TRBD2 (7 bases). With 5 bases removed from V and 8 bases from J, the gap between germline ends came to 16 bases. Germline V gene data show CDR1 as LNHDA and CDR2 as SQIVND (reference sequence). This CDR3 has 14 residues. Here the CDR3 DNA reads TGTGCCAGTAGTCTCCGAGGGGGGGACGATGAGCAGTTCTTC. Residues: CASSLRGGDDEQFF.

This clone showed up just a few times. The chain has TRBV6-6 and TRBJ2-7; weak D call: TRBD1 (6 bases). The length of the CDR3 is 15 residues. V lost 0 bases and J 0 bases, leaving 9 bases between the germline ends. CDR1 and CDR2 (germline): MNHNY, SVGAGI (reference sequence). The CDR3 is CASSYSGGGSYEQYF. DNA of the CDR3: TGTGCCAGCAGTTACTCAGGGGGTGGCTCCTACGAGCAGTACTTC.

The CDR3 loop reads CASSLEPGLAATDTQYF. The CDR3 DNA is TGCGCCAGCAGCTTAGAACCGGGACTAGCGGCCACAGATACGCAGTATTTT. V usage is TRBV5-1 and J usage is TRBJ2-3; 11 bases fit TRBD2. V gave up 2 bases and J gave up 2 bases; unmatched junction bases: 7. Germline CDR1 SGHRS, CDR2 YFSETQ. This CDR3 comprises 17 residues.

J is TRBJ1-6 and V is TRBV6-5, with D perhaps TRBD1 (6 bases). Trimming pared 8 bases from V and 12 bases from J, leaving 17 bases between. Germline V gene sequence: CDR1 MNHEY, CDR2 SVGAGI. The CDR3 covers 13 residues. The CDR3 region has the DNA TGTGCCAGCCAAGGGGGACCCGCCGGACCCCTCCACTTT. Its translation is CASQGGPAGPLHF.

The rearrangement links TRBV29-1 to TRBJ1-2; no clear D gene. The CDR3 is 14 amino acids. The V end lost 4 bases, the J end lost 8 bases, and 20 bases lay between the germline ends. Germline V CDR1 and CDR2: SQVTM, ANQGSEA. The CDR3 DNA follows: TGCAGCGTTGGGTCCGGGGAGAAAGGCGGGGGCTACACCTTC. It encodes CSVGSGEKGGGYTF.

This chain joins TRBV5-1 and TRBJ2-3, with 9 bases matching TRBD1. Losses at the gene ends were 3 bases for V and 10 bases for J; bases not matched to a gene: 6. CDR3 length: 13 amino acids. CDR1 and CDR2 from the germline V gene are SGHRS and YFSETQ. The DNA for the CDR3 is TGCGCCAGCAGCTCTACAGGGGGCCGGTCGCAGTATTTT. Translating gives CASSSTGGRSQYF.

The chain has TRBV19 and TRBJ2-1; D is unresolved. Deletions cut 3 bases from V and 0 bases from J, with 3 bases between. Germline CDR1 LNHDA, CDR2 SQIVND (reference sequence). The CDR3 extends over 13 amino acids. Here the CDR3 reads CASSMSSYNEQFF. In DNA form, the CDR3 reads TGTGCCAGTAGTATGAGCTCCTACAATGAGCAGTTCTTC.

The chain employs TRBV4-1 and TRBJ2-5; 8 nucleotides agree with TRBD2. This CDR3 is 15 amino acids long. Germline trimming cut 6 bases from V and 5 bases from J; bases unmatched to any gene: 11. CDR1 and CDR2 (germline): MGHRA, YSYEKL. CDR3 sequence: CASRPDSGGLETQYF. CDR3 in DNA: TGCGCCAGCAGACCGGATTCGGGAGGGTTGGAGACCCAGTACTTC.

This CDR3 reads CAITGGGAGGPTDTQYF. CDR3 in DNA: TGTGCCATCACCGGGGGAGGAGCCGGAGGGCCCACAGATACGCAGTATTTT. J is TRBJ2-3 and V is TRBV10-3, with a tentative D call TRBD2 (6 bases). Trimming stripped 7 bases from V and 2 bases from J, with 22 bases between. This CDR3 has 17 amino acids. Germline V gives CDR1 ENHRY, CDR2 SYGVKD.

In this sample, this clone turned up a few times. The rearrangement uses TRBV19 and TRBJ2-2; the D is unclear. This CDR3 comprises 13 residues. V lost 2 bases and J lost 6, with 7 bases in between. Germline V CDR1 and CDR2: LNHDA, SQIVND (reference sequence). CDR3 DNA: TGTGCCAGTAGTATAATAGTTTCCGGGGAGCTGTTTTTT. Amino acid sequence: CASSIIVSGELFF.